The following is a TCR beta chain sequence with its context. Generated by immunoSEQ multiplex PCR, the TCRdb table keeps only in-frame clones and is missing some. The top ten hold under 3% of the sample, which has hundreds of thousands of clones, about 87% seen once. This entry belongs to a study of blood T cell repertoires in COVID-19. V dropped 5 bases and J dropped 0 bases, with 8 bases sitting between them. CDR1 and CDR2 (germline): SQVTM, ANQGSEA. This CDR3 contains 12 residues. The receptor comes from a human donor in a cohort sampled during active COVID-19. The sample taken for sequencing was peripheral blood. The chain employs TRBV29-1 and TRBJ2-7; D is possibly TRBD1 (6 bases). CDR3 sequence (DNA): TGCAGCGTTCAGGGGAGCTCCTACGAGCAGTACTTC. Amino acids: CSVQGSSYEQYF.